This TCR beta chain was sequenced during a study of Ad26.COV2.S vaccination and SARS-CoV-2 variants. Looking at the study overall: Once, or twice with 56 days between doses, Ad26.COV2.S was given intramuscularly.

Treatment specified: some 20 received Ad26.COV2.S at low or high dose, single or two shots; several received placebo; per-sample allocation not given. Specimens were obtained on day 63 following the first vaccine or placebo injection. Study observations and caveats: People who got the vaccine or the placebo had similar non-spike TCR breadth.

Germline CDR1 and CDR2: SGHRS and YFSETQ. The length of the CDR3 is 15 residues. With 0 bases clipped from V and 7 bases from J, the junction kept 1 base outside the gene matches. The method was immunoSEQ multiplex PCR; TCRdb's version includes in-frame clones alone and lacks a portion of them. Seen here are around 450,000 clones, around 89% observed once, and the top ten hold less than 4.5%. Comment on this clone: Its matching antigen is unknown.

The chain links TRBV5-1 to TRBJ1-6, with 10 bases identical to TRBD1. This TCR was sampled from a person aged 18-60 years who received the Ad26.COV2.S COVID-19 vaccine or a placebo. Here the sequenced sample was peripheral blood, taken in a trial of Ad26.COV2.S vaccine versus placebo. CDR3 residues: CASSLGGQGNSPLHF. The CDR3 DNA is TGCGCCAGCAGCTTGGGGGGACAGGGGAATTCACCCCTCCACTTT.